The 5 T cell receptor beta chains listed next were all sequenced from one sample in a study of memory CD4+ T cells and cytomegalovirus serostatus (dated by TCRdb to the late 2010s). The library came from the immunoSEQ multiplex PCR assay. Held by TCRdb, this immuneACCESS table contains in-frame sequences only and omits some clones. Under half of the omission traces to an unresolved V gene where checked; the cause of the rest is unknown. The table for this sample lists 35,000 to 45,000 clones; around 80% of them were counted only once. Roughly 5.7% of the sample is held by the ten biggest clonotypes. A FACSAria II was used to sort memory CD4+ T cells, defined as single viable CD3+CD4+CD8-CD45RO+ cells. Material for sequencing was memory CD4+ T cells from blood. These TCRs come from an adult in good health and CMV-seropositive.

The rearrangement links TRBV4-2 to TRBJ1-1; 8 positions match TRBD1. The CDR3 is 16 residues long. Losses at the gene ends were 6 bases for V and 1 base for J; bases not matched to a gene: 10. Germline CDR1 and CDR2: LGHNA and YNFKEQ. The CDR3 protein is CASSFNIGQGNTEAFF. As DNA, the CDR3 is TGTGCCAGCAGTTTCAATATCGGACAGGGGAACACTGAAGCTTTCTTT.

This clone was found a few times. This sequence joins TRBV29-1 and TRBJ2-7, with D unclear. CDR1 is SQVTM and CDR2 is ANQGSEA in the germline V gene. Trimming pared 4 bases from V and 2 bases from J, leaving 9 bases between. The CDR3 runs 12 residues. DNA for the CDR3: TGCAGCGTTGTCACTGACACCTACGAGCAGTACTTC. Its protein product is CSVVTDTYEQYF.

The chain has TRBV6-5 and TRBJ2-2; no clear D. With 5 bases removed from V and 2 bases from J, the gap between germline ends came to 0 bases. Germline lookup yields CDR1 MNHEY and CDR2 SVGAGI. CDR3 length equals 11 residues. DNA of the CDR3: TGTGCCAGCAGTAACACCGGGGAGCTGTTTTTT. Translating it yields CASSNTGELFF.

By proportion, this clone is medium-sized. This chain connects TRBV10-3 to TRBJ1-2; TRBD1 aligns across 7 bases. The CDR3 is made up of 15 amino acids. V shed 4 bases and J 0 bases; nucleotides not matched to a gene: 5. The germline CDR1 and CDR2 sequences are ENHRY and SYGVKD. The DNA of the CDR3 is TGTGCCATCAGTGTAGGGACAGCTGCTAACTATGGCTACACCTTC. Translating gives CAISVGTAANYGYTF.

CDR3 sequence (DNA): TGTGCCAGCAGTTACTTTGCAGAGGGCACTGAAGCTTTCTTT. Encoded protein: CASSYFAEGTEAFF. The rearrangement joins TRBV6-5 to TRBJ1-1; no firm D call. The V gene lost 1 base and the J gene lost 4 bases, with 10 bases spanning the gap. CDR3 length equals 14 residues. Germline V CDR1 and CDR2: MNHEY, SVGAGI.